This T cell receptor beta chain is from a study of response to subunit inactivated influenza vaccine. There are 14 residues in the CDR3. With 0 bases removed from V and 2 bases from J, the gap between germline ends came to 11 bases. The V gene's germline CDR1 is DFQATT and CDR2 SNEGSKA (reference sequence). TCRdb re-called the RT-PCR reads with MiXCR, one entry per CDR3 protein. The sample has 500,000 to 700,000 distinct CDR3 sequences, 20% to 25% seen once. The same sample was also used in a study of T cells expressing NK-cell markers. That study adds: Libraries used 5'RACE template switching adding universal primer site and UMIs. The TCR beta repertoires were obtained from sorted CD3+CD56+NKG2C+, CD3+CD56+NKG2C- and CD3+CD56-NKG2C+ T cells. Only alpha-beta TCR T cells were sorted in several experiments, using an anti-gamma-delta TCR antibody.

This chain connects TRBV20-1 to TRBJ2-7; possibly TRBD1 for D (6 bases). The specimen was CD4+ T cells sorted from PBMCs, collected about 12 days after vaccination. The sequence was collected from a man aged 50 to 60 who received an inactivated influenza vaccine. The CDR3 spells CSARDLNRAYEQYF. In DNA form, the CDR3 reads TGCAGTGCTAGAGATCTCAACAGGGCCTACGAGCAGTACTTC.